A single sample is the source of the 9 T cell receptor beta chains below, sequenced in a study of T cells after yellow fever vaccination (dated by TCRdb to the late 2010s). The sample's treatment or condition, from its label and the paper: live attenuated yellow fever vaccine strain. Libraries came from 5' RACE. Reads for this sample came from an Illumina NovaSeq 6000. TCRdb's own reprocessing of the public reads used fastp at Q25 and MiXCR and kept productive beta chains. Every entry covers one CDR3 protein and lists the most common genes and DNA from its rows. This sample has under 250,000 distinct CDR3 sequences in its table, and roughly 3.3% of those were observed once. The ten largest account for approximately 3.5% of the sample. The starting material was CD4+ T cells sorted from PBMCs, obtained 10 days after the yellow fever booster vaccination. These receptor sequences come from a man younger than 35 who received the YFV17D yellow fever vaccine.

The chain carries TRBV15 and TRBJ1-3; TRBD1 matches 8 bases. CDR3 length equals 14 residues. V shed 6 bases and J 3 bases; nucleotides not matched to a gene: 4. Germline loops: CDR1 LNHNV, CDR2 YYDKDF (reference sequence). The CDR3 bases are TGTGCCACCAGTCGTGGACAGGGTGGAAACACCATATATTTT. Translating it yields CATSRGQGGNTIYF.

This clonotype was recorded a few times. The chain carries TRBV12-2 and TRBJ2-4. TRBV12-2 counts as a pseudogene. The CDR3 extends over 15 amino acids. The CDR3 DNA sequence: TGTGCAAGTCGTCCACAGGGCTTAGCCAAAAACATTCAGTACTTC. Its protein is CASRPQGLAKNIQYF.

This clonotype was detected many times. The CDR3 reads CASSYSPGSETQYF. The CDR3, as DNA: TGTGCCAGCAGTTACTCACCGGGATCAGAGACCCAGTACTTC. J is TRBJ2-5 and V is TRBV6-5; TRBD2 is a possible D gene (5 bases). The CDR3 is 14 amino acids. Trimming shortened V by 0 bases and J by 4 bases, and 9 bases separated the two germline ends. Germline V gene data show CDR1 as MNHEY and CDR2 as SVGAGI.

This clonotype was counted between two and nine times. J is TRBJ1-6 and V is TRBV19; 9 bases match TRBD1. The CDR3 has 14 amino acids. The V segment lost 7 bases and the J segment 12 bases; nucleotides outside the gene matches: 10. Germline assignment: CDR1 LNHDA and CDR2 SQIVND (reference sequence). The CDR3 protein is CASTVDRGQQPLHF. CDR3 DNA: TGTGCCAGTACCGTGGACAGGGGTCAACAACCCCTCCACTTT.

This clonotype turned up a few times. This chain uses TRBV6-5 with TRBJ1-2; 9 nucleotides line up with TRBD1. With V trimmed by 6 bases and J by 2 bases, 4 bases remained unmatched. The CDR3 runs 14 residues. CDR1 and CDR2 from the germline V gene are MNHEY and SVGAGI. The CDR3 sequence is CASRGTGTNYGYTF. The CDR3 nucleotides read TGTGCCAGCAGGGGGACAGGGACCAACTATGGCTACACCTTC.

The gene calls are TRBV9 and TRBJ1-5; D is possibly TRBD1 (5 bases). The CDR3 length is 15 residues. With 0 bases removed from V and 6 bases from J, the gap between germline ends came to 13 bases. CDR1 and CDR2 from the germline V gene are SGDLS and YYNGEE. CDR3 amino acids: CASSVAPEGPQPQHF. Here the CDR3 DNA reads TGTGCCAGCAGCGTAGCTCCGGAGGGGCCTCAGCCCCAGCATTTT.

Ten or more counts support this clonotype. The rearrangement joins TRBV20-1 to TRBJ1-6, with a weak D call TRBD1 (6 bases). The CDR3 runs 15 residues. Trimming took off 4 bases at V and 4 bases at J, with 14 bases between the two ends. Germline-derived CDR1 and CDR2 are DFQATT and SNEGSKA (reference sequence). CDR3 sequence: CSATPPGVYNSPLHF. Here the CDR3 DNA reads TGCAGTGCTACTCCCCCAGGGGTATATAATTCACCCCTCCACTTT.

This clonotype was observed at least ten times. The chain recombines TRBV7-2 with TRBJ2-1; TRBD2 agrees at 8 bases. Per germline, CDR1 SGHTA and CDR2 FQGNSA. Trimming cost V 3 bases and J 5 bases; bases outside gene matches: 12. The CDR3 runs 17 residues. CDR3 residues: CASSFRPSGGIDNEQFF. CDR3 DNA sequence: TGTGCCAGCAGCTTCAGGCCGAGCGGGGGCATAGACAATGAGCAGTTCTTC.

This clonotype was found a few times. The chain couples TRBV6-4 to TRBJ2-3; TRBD1 aligns across 10 bases. The CDR3 has 15 amino acids. Germline V lookup: CDR1 MRHNA, CDR2 SNTAGT. Germline trimming cut 2 bases from V and 4 bases from J; bases unmatched to any gene: 3. For the CDR3, the DNA is TGTGCCAGCAGTGACGGAGGGACAGGGGCAGATACGCAGTATTTT. It specifies CASSDGGTGADTQYF.